The present TCR beta chain was sequenced within a study of blood T cell repertoires in COVID-19. Whole-study context: T cells, B-cell-depleted T cells, or PBMCs provided the cDNA or gDNA that served as material.

The cohort comprised adults aged roughly 18 to 95 years residing in about two dozen US areas. Self-reported history from a screening survey and questionnaire set each donor's cohort. Recovered status in Cohort 3 required two negative PCRs, clearance, or symptom resolution. The assay was immunoSEQ multiplex PCR, and TCRdb's table has in-frame clones only and misses some. This sample yields approximately 440,000 clones, of which approximately 86% are seen a single time; 0.7% belongs to the top ten. This CDR3 spans 14 amino acids. The V gene's germline CDR1 is SGHNT and CDR2 YYREEE (reference sequence). With 4 bases clipped from V and 7 bases from J, the junction kept 6 bases outside the gene matches.

The TCR originated in a woman between 18 and 30 years old who had recovered from COVID-19. Source material: PBMCs or T cells enriched from blood (not recorded which). V usage is TRBV5-4 and J usage is TRBJ2-2; 8 bases are shared with TRBD2. CDR3 loop: CASSLGLAVGELFF. CDR3 nucleotides: TGTGCCAGCAGCCTCGGACTAGCTGTCGGGGAGCTGTTTTTT.